The 18 T cell receptor beta chains presented below share a single source sample, sequenced in a study of PD-1 blockade in classical Hodgkin lymphoma. Every one of the patients relapsed after autologous stem cell transplantation (brentuximab vedotin exposure was variable). Using immunoSEQ multiplex PCR, the repertoire was profiled, and TCRdb retains in-frame clones only, with some absent. The profile shows fewer than 15,000 clones, about 60% of them singletons. Sample: peripheral blood mononuclear cells (PBMCs), taken at baseline. All receptors come from a human donor with classical Hodgkin lymphoma.

The V call is TRBV28, the J call TRBJ1-4; 11 bases line up with TRBD1. Germline loops: CDR1 MDHEN, CDR2 SYDVKM. CDR3 length: 15 amino acids. Trimming at V came to 3 bases and at J to 3 bases, leaving 0 bases not matched to a gene. CDR3 sequence (DNA): TGTGCCAGCAGTTTGGGACAGGGGGCTAATGAAAAACTGTTTTTT. Protein product: CASSLGQGANEKLFF.

This clone was seen a handful of times. The same CDR3 arises from other DNA sequences in this sample as well. This sequence joins TRBV7-9 and TRBJ2-3; 13 bases agree with TRBD2. Looked up from germline, CDR1 is SEHNR and CDR2 is FQNEAQ (reference sequence). V trimming: 4 bases; J trimming: 5 bases; junction bases outside the gene matches: 6. This CDR3 spans 16 amino acids. CDR3 in amino acids: CASSSPTSGRRDTQYF. As DNA, the CDR3 is TGTGCCAGCAGCTCACCGACTAGCGGGAGGCGAGATACGCAGTATTTT.

The genes are TRBV18 and TRBJ2-3; tentatively, D is TRBD2 (6 bases). The CDR3 length is 16 residues. The germline V gene encodes CDR1 KGHSH and CDR2 LQKENI. V lost 2 bases and J 0 bases, leaving 12 bases between the germline ends. Written as DNA, the CDR3 is TGTGCCAGCTCACCAGGGCTAGCGCCTAGCACAGATACGCAGTATTTT. Translating it yields CASSPGLAPSTDTQYF.

This chain links TRBV7-6 with TRBJ2-7; D is perhaps TRBD1 (5 bases). V was pared by 0 bases and J by 3 bases, with 6 bases between. This CDR3 is 13 amino acids long. The germline V gene has CDR1 SGHVS and CDR2 FNYEAQ. The DNA for the CDR3 is TGTGCCAGCAGCTTAGCGGGGCACTACGAGCAGTACTTC. It codes for CASSLAGHYEQYF. The full variable domain, with the rest looked up from reference TRBV7-6 and TRBJ2-7, is GAGVSQSPRYKVTKRGQDVALRCDPISGHVSLYWYRQALGQGPEFLTYFNYEAQQDKSGLPNDRFSAERPEGSISTLTIQRTEQRDSAMYRCASSLAGHYEQYFGPGTRLTVT.

This chain uses TRBV2 with TRBJ2-7; D tentatively reads TRBD1 or TRBD2 (5 bases each). The CDR3 spans 15 residues. The V end was cut by 7 bases, the J end by 5 bases, with 21 bases between. Germline CDR1 and CDR2: SNHLY and FYNNEI. DNA for the CDR3: TGTGCCAGCACCGAGTCTGGGGGACGCTTCGACGAGCAGTACTTC. It yields the protein CASTESGGRFDEQYF.

V is TRBV6-1 and J is TRBJ1-5; TRBD1 matches at 7 bases. V trimming: 6 bases; J trimming: 11 bases; junction bases outside the gene matches: 10. This CDR3 is built from 13 residues. Germline V gives CDR1 MNHNS, CDR2 SASEGT. DNA for the CDR3: TGTGCCAGCAGCCAGCAGGGGGACCCGGCCCAGCATTTT. Translated: CASSQQGDPAQHF.

J is TRBJ2-3 and V is TRBV28, with D maybe TRBD1 (5 bases). Trimming stripped 3 bases from V and 5 bases from J, with 12 bases between. Germline V CDR1 and CDR2: MDHEN, SYDVKM. The CDR3 sequence is 14 residues long. DNA for the CDR3: TGTGCCAGCAGTTTGGGCAGGGCCGGAGATACGCAGTATTTT. Translating gives CASSLGRAGDTQYF.

The chain employs TRBV11-3 and TRBJ2-1, with D possibly being TRBD2 (5 bases). The CDR3 spans 16 residues. V shed 0 bases and J shed 4 bases, with 13 bases lying between them. Germline V gene data show CDR1 as SGHNT and CDR2 as YENEEA. The CDR3 here is CASSLEGSPLYNEQFF. The CDR3 nucleotides read TGTGCCAGCAGCTTAGAGGGGAGCCCTCTTTACAATGAGCAGTTCTTC.

This clone appeared a few times. The gene calls are TRBV7-6 and TRBJ2-7, with D possibly being TRBD1 or TRBD2 (5 bases each). This CDR3 spans 15 amino acids. V was cut by 5 bases and J by 1 base, with 15 bases left in between. Germline V lookup: CDR1 SGHVS, CDR2 FNYEAQ. CDR3 protein: CASSPAVGESYEQYF. The CDR3 DNA reads TGTGCCAGCAGCCCCGCCGTAGGGGAGTCCTACGAGCAGTACTTC.

This clone was seen a few times. CDR3 in amino acids: CASSQRQGSYEQYF. The DNA of the CDR3 is TGTGCCAGCAGCCAAAGGCAGGGGTCCTACGAGCAGTACTTC. The chain recombines TRBV16 with TRBJ2-7; D perhaps matches TRBD1 (6 bases). Germline lookup yields CDR1 KGHSY and CDR2 FQNENV. V shed 2 bases and J shed 1 base, with 9 bases lying between them. This CDR3 is built from 14 residues. The full variable domain, with the rest looked up from reference TRBV16 and TRBJ2-7, is GEEVAQTPKHLVRGEGQKAKLYCAPIKGHSYVFWYQQVLKNEFKFLISFQNENVFDETGMPKERFSAKCLPNSPCSLEIQATKLEDSAVYFCASSQRQGSYEQYFGPGTRLTVT.

This chain joins TRBV5-6 and TRBJ2-2; TRBD2 matches at 16 bases. Germline assignment: CDR1 SGHDT and CDR2 YYEEEE. This CDR3 has 19 amino acids. The V and J ends lost 6 bases and 3 bases, in that order; junction bases with no gene match: 11. The CDR3, as DNA: TGTGCCAGCAATTGGCGCGGGACTAGCGGGAGGGCCTACACCGGGGAGCTGTTTTTT. Amino acids: CASNWRGTSGRAYTGELFF. The complete variable domain, with remaining parts taken from reference TRBV5-6 and TRBJ2-2, reads DAGVTQSPTHLIKTRGQQVTLRCSPKSGHDTVSWYQQALGQGPQFIFQYYEEEERQRGNFPDRFSGHQFPNYSSELNVNALLLGDSALYLCASNWRGTSGRAYTGELFFGEGSRLTVL.

In this sample, this clone is medium-sized. CDR3 nucleotide sequence: TGTGCCAGCAGTGAAGCTTCGGGATTCGAGTACGAGCAGTACTTC. It translates to CASSEASGFEYEQYF. The chain has TRBV2 and TRBJ2-7; tentative D call: TRBD2 (5 bases). Per germline, CDR1 SNHLY and CDR2 FYNNEI. This CDR3 comprises 15 residues. The germline V and J ends were trimmed by 0 bases and 4 bases, with 13 bases remaining between them. Full variable domain (remainder filled in from reference TRBV2 and TRBJ2-7): EPEVTQTPSHQVTQMGQEVILRCVPISNHLYFYWYRQILGQKVEFLVSFYNNEISEKSEIFDDQFSVERPDGSNFTLKIRSTKLEDSAMYFCASSEASGFEYEQYFGPGTRLTVT.

The chain carries TRBV6-1 and TRBJ2-7, with D perhaps matching TRBD2 (7 bases). Germline V gene data show CDR1 as MNHNS and CDR2 as SASEGT. The CDR3 covers 14 residues. V was clipped by 4 bases and J by 1 base, with 11 bases between them. CDR3: CASSGRGASYEQYF. In DNA form, the CDR3 reads TGTGCCAGCAGTGGACGGGGGGCATCCTACGAGCAGTACTTC.

The rearrangement joins TRBV4-2 to TRBJ1-2; no definite D call. Trimming left V 0 bases short and J 2 bases short, with 7 bases between. In germline, CDR1 is LGHNA, CDR2 YNFKEQ. The CDR3 has 14 residues. CDR3: CASSQDAFNYGYTF. In DNA form, the CDR3 reads TGTGCCAGCAGCCAAGATGCTTTCAACTATGGCTACACCTTC.

The CDR3 sequence: CAISTGNTEAFF. Here the CDR3 DNA reads TGTGCCATCAGTACGGGGAACACTGAAGCTTTCTTT. The chain combines TRBV10-3 with TRBJ1-1; D call uncertain. V was clipped by 5 bases and J by 1 base, with 5 bases between them. Germline CDR1 reads ENHRY; CDR2 reads SYGVKD. The CDR3 length is 12 residues.

V gene TRBV6-4 combines with J gene TRBJ1-6; TRBD1 might be the D (5 bases). With 3 bases removed from V and 7 bases from J, the gap between germline ends came to 13 bases. CDR3 length equals 15 residues. CDR1 is MRHNA, CDR2 SNTAGT, per germline. The CDR3 reads CASSEVAGTNSPLHF. CDR3 nucleotide sequence: TGTGCCAGCAGTGAGGTAGCAGGGACCAATTCACCCCTCCACTTT.

The gene calls are TRBV10-3 and TRBJ2-7; a possible D gene is TRBD1 (6 bases). The CDR3 is 13 residues long. The germline V gene encodes CDR1 ENHRY and CDR2 SYGVKD. The V and J ends lost 6 bases and 2 bases respectively, with 11 bases between them. This CDR3 reads CAISQNRAYEQYF. The DNA for the CDR3 is TGTGCCATCAGCCAAAACAGGGCCTACGAGCAGTACTTC.

The chain recombines TRBV23-1 with TRBJ2-4; TRBD2 matches at 7 bases. TRBV23-1 is noted as an ORF with a role that remains uncertain. CDR3 length equals 15 residues. V gave up 6 bases and J gave up 7 bases; unmatched junction bases: 12. The CDR3 sequence is CASSRMSGGENIQYF. The DNA for the CDR3 is TGCGCCAGCAGCCGAATGTCGGGGGGAGAGAACATTCAGTACTTC.